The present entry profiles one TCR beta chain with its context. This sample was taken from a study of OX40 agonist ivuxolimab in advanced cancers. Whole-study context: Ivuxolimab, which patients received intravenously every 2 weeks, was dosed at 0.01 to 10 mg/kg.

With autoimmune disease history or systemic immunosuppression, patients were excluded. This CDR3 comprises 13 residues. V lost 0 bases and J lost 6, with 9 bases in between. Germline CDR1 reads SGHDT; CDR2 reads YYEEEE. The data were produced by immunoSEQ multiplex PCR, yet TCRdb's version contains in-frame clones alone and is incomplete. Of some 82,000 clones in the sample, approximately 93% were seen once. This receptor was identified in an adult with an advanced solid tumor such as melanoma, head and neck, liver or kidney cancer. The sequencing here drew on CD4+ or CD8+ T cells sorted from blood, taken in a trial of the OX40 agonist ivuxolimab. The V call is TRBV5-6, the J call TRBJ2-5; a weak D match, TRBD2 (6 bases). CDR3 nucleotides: TGTGCCAGCAGCTTGGGGGCGGGGCAGACCCAGTACTTC. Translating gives CASSLGAGQTQYF.